This is a list of T cell receptor beta chains from one sample in a study of Graves' ophthalmopathy and Graves' hyperthyroidism. MiXCR, run by TCRdb on the multiplex PCR reads, gives a single entry per CDR3 protein. This table has approximately 1.2 million distinct CDR3 sequences, about two fifths appearing once. Specimen: peripheral blood or thyroid tissue (not recorded which). The source of these receptors is an adult man with Graves' hyperthyroidism. CDR3s include the opening cysteine and the closing phenylalanine or tryptophan. D genes are given only for firm matches. Clone sizes are given selectively: once, few, many, or a class where the clone is expanded.

V	length	D	size	J	CDR3	DNA
TRBV25-1	13	-	-	TRBJ1-1	CASSLPVDTEAFF	TGTGCCAGCAGTTTACCGGTGGACACTGAAGCTTTCTTT
TRBV5-6	13	-	many	TRBJ1-2	CASSLLVSGGYTF	TGTGCCAGCAGCTTGTTGGTCAGCGGTGGCTACACCTTC
TRBV6-1	13	-	-	TRBJ2-7	CASGVGRGGDRYF	TGTGCCAGCGGAGTAGGCAGGGGAGGGGATCGGTACTTC
TRBV7-9	13	-	many	TRBJ1-1	CASELSLGAEAFF	TGTGCCAGCGAGCTTTCGTTAGGGGCTGAAGCTTTCTTT
TRBV19	15	TRBD1	-	TRBJ1-5	CASRRDRWSNQPQHF	TGTGCCAGTCGCCGGGACAGGTGGAGCAATCAGCCCCAGCATTTT
TRBV24-1	15	TRBD1	many	TRBJ1-1	CATSDTGGQETEAFF	TGTGCCACCAGTGACACAGGGGGCCAGGAGACTGAAGCTTTCTTT
TRBV28	11	-	-	TRBJ2-7	CASMVGSKQYF	TGTGCCAGCATGGTCGGGTCGAAGCAGTACTTC
TRBV13	16	-	-	TRBJ1-3	CASSLRRAEAGDTIYF	TGTGCCAGCAGTTTACGGCGGGCCGAGGCCGGGGACACCATATATTTT
TRBV7-2	15	-	many	TRBJ1-4	CASSSQGVVEEKLFF	TGTGCCAGCAGCTCACAGGGTGTAGTTGAAGAAAAACTGTTTTTT
TRBV4-3	14	TRBD1	few	TRBJ1-2	CASSLLGTGALYTF	TGCGCCAGCAGCCTTCTCGGGACAGGGGCCCTCTACACCTTC
TRBV6-6	15	TRBD1	-	TRBJ1-1	CASSYSDRGRPEASF	TGTGCCAGCAGTTACTCGGACAGGGGGCGACCTGAAGCTTCCTTT
TRBV11-2	13	-	many	TRBJ1-6	CASSLDRGTALHF	TGTGCCAGCAGCTTAGATCGCGGGACGGCCCTCCACTTT
TRBV7-9	12	TRBD1	many	TRBJ2-5	CASSAQGETQYF	TGTGCCAGCAGTGCACAGGGGGAGACCCAGTACTTC
TRBV7-9	13	-	-	TRBJ1-6	CASSPGQRTPLHF	TGTGCCAGCAGCCCTGGACAGCGAACACCCCTCCACTTT
TRBV29-1	14	TRBD1	many	TRBJ1-2	CSVDGGQGAMGYTF	TGCAGCGTCGATGGGGGACAGGGGGCGATGGGCTACACCTTC
TRBV18	16	TRBD1	few	TRBJ1-5	CASSPRDRRGNQPQHF	TGTGCCAGCTCACCACGGGACAGACGAGGCAATCAGCCCCAGCATTTT
TRBV29-1	16	-	many	TRBJ1-2	CSVPDTQEGAPRGYTF	TGCAGCGTTCCGGACACCCAAGAAGGCGCACCGAGGGGCTACACCTTC
TRBV19	16	TRBD2	-	TRBJ2-2	CASSSGLAGYTGELFF	TGTGCCAGTAGTTCAGGACTAGCGGGGTACACCGGGGAGCTGTTTTTT
TRBV10-3	16	TRBD1	-	TRBJ2-2	CASSYEGQGASGELFF	TGTGCCAGCAGTTACGAGGGGCAGGGGGCCAGCGGGGAGCTGTTTTTT
TRBV2	16	-	many	TRBJ2-5	CASIIDGGGIGETQYF	TGTGCCAGTATAATTGACGGAGGGGGGATCGGGGAGACCCAGTACTTC
TRBV11-2	15	TRBD1	many	TRBJ2-7	CASSRTGDRVYEQYF	TGTGCCAGCAGCCGTACCGGGGACAGGGTCTACGAGCAGTACTTC
TRBV4-3	15	-	-	TRBJ1-2	CASSQELYSQDGYTF	TGCGCCAGCAGCCAAGAGTTGTACAGTCAGGATGGCTACACCTTC
TRBV5-1	20	-	-	TRBJ1-1	CASSQVNGFRAGRPNTEAFF	TGCGCCAGCAGCCAAGTAAACGGTTTCCGGGCAGGGAGGCCGAACACTGAAGCTTTCTTT
TRBV7-9	15	TRBD1	many	TRBJ1-6	CASSFLGTDNSPLHF	TGTGCCAGCAGCTTTCTAGGGACAGACAATTCACCCCTCCACTTT
TRBV7-9	13	-	-	TRBJ1-2	CAGSSRPDYGYTF	TGTGCCGGCAGCTCAAGGCCGGACTATGGCTACACCTTC
TRBV10-3	14	TRBD1	-	TRBJ2-5	CASRDRALSETQYF	TGTGCCAGCCGGGACAGGGCCTTGAGTGAGACCCAGTACTTC
TRBV5-8	13	-	many	TRBJ1-1	CASSRVGNTEAFF	TGTGCCAGCAGCAGGGTCGGCAACACTGAAGCTTTCTTT
TRBV12-3/TRBV12-4	12	-	-	TRBJ1-1	CASTPPGTEALF	TGTGCCAGCACACCCCCGGGGACTGAAGCTCTCTTT
TRBV27	13	-	few	TRBJ1-1	CASSLMGHTEAFF	TGTGCCAGCAGTTTAATGGGCCACACTGAAGCTTTCTTT
TRBV7-8	14	-	few	TRBJ1-1	CASSGPGWDTEAFF	TGTGCCAGCAGCGGCCCAGGGTGGGACACTGAAGCTTTCTTT
TRBV20-1	15	-	few	TRBJ1-5	CSARDLGPRGEPQHF	TGCAGTGCTAGAGATTTAGGGCCCCGAGGGGAGCCCCAGCATTTT
TRBV7-9	15	-	few	TRBJ1-3	CASSTTDLFGNTIYF	TGTGCCAGCAGCACGACCGACCTCTTCGGAAACACCATATATTTT
TRBV7-2	14	-	many	TRBJ2-7	CASSLQPGRGEQYF	TGTGCCAGCAGCTTACAGCCAGGGCGGGGCGAGCAGTACTTC
TRBV4-1	16	-	many	TRBJ1-6	CASSQREGLRNSPLHF	TGCGCCAGCAGCCAGCGGGAAGGTCTTCGGAATTCACCCCTCCACTTT
TRBV7-9	14	-	-	TRBJ1-3	CASSLRTAGNTIYF	TGTGCCAGCAGCTTGAGGACAGCTGGAAACACCATATATTTT
TRBV25-1	15	-	few	TRBJ1-2	CASRRVRDLINGYTF	TGTGCCAGCCGCAGAGTCAGGGACCTGATTAATGGCTACACCTTC
TRBV10-3	14	TRBD1	once	TRBJ2-2	CASTTGQAGGELFF	TGTGCCAGCACCACGGGACAGGCAGGCGGGGAGCTGTTTTTT
TRBV7-7	12	-	few	TRBJ2-7	CASSRGSGEQYF	TGTGCTAGCAGCCGTGGATCGGGAGAGCAGTACTTC
TRBV9	15	-	-	TRBJ1-2	CASSVLDRRNYGYTF	TGTGCCAGCAGCGTCTTAGACAGGAGGAACTATGGCTACACCTTC